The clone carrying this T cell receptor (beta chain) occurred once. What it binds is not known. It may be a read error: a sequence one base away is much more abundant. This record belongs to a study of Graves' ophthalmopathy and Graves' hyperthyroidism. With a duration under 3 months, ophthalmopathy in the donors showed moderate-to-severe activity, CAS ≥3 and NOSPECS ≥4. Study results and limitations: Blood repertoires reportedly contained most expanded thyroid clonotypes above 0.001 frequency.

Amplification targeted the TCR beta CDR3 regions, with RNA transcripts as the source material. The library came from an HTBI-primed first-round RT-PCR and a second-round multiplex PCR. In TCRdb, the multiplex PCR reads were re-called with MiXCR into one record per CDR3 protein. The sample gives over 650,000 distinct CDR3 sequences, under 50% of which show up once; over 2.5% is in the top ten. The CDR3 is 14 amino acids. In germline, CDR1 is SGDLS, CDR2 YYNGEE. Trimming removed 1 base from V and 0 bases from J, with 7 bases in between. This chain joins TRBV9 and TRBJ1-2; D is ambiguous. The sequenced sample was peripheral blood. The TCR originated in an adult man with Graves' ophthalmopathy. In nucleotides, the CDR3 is TGTGCCAGCAGCGTAACCTCAGCTAACTATGGCTACACCTTC. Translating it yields CASSVTSANYGYTF.